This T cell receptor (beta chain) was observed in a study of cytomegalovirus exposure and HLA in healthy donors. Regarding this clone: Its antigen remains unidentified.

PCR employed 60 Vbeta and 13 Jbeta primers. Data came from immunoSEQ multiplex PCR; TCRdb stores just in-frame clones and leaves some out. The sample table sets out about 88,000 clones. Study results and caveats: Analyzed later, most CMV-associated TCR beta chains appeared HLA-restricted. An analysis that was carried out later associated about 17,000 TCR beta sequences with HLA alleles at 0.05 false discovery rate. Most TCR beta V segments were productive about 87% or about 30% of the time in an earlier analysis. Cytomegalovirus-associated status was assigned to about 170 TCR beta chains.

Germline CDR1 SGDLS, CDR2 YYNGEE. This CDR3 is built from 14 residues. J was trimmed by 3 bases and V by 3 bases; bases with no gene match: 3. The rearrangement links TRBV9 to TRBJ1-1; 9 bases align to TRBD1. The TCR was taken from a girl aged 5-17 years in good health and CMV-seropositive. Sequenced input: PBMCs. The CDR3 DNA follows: TGTGCCAGCAGCGCGGGACAGGGACACACTGAAGCTTTCTTT. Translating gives CASSAGQGHTEAFF.